Sequencing of this T cell receptor beta chain was carried out in a study of blood T cell repertoires in COVID-19. In the study overall: Researchers got acute and convalescent COVID-19 samples from the United States, Italy and Spain. Sources were T cells, B-cell-depleted T cells, or PBMCs; the material itself was cDNA or gDNA.

Seattle patients were enrolled while actively infected and followed longitudinally. Germline CDR1 MRHNA, CDR2 SNTAGT. V lost 7 bases and J 4 bases, leaving 19 bases between the germline ends. The CDR3 totals 15 residues. In the authors' workflow: How many nucleated cells were present was estimated from reference gene primer amplification. TCRdb's table, derived via immunoSEQ multiplex PCR, lists solely in-frame clones and lacks some. The D gene and trimming were derived from the DNA, and the V and J assignments and clone size from that table. The sample contains just under 350,000 clones, about 90% of which appear only once.

Sequencing used peripheral blood. The chain couples TRBV6-4 to TRBJ1-1; TRBD1 is a possible D gene (5 bases). This receptor was obtained from a woman between 65 and 79 years old with COVID-19, enrolled during active disease. The CDR3 DNA follows: TGTGCCAGCACCCGAAAAAGGGCCGGGGGCACTGAAGCTTTCTTT. It translates to CASTRKRAGGTEAFF.